This T cell receptor (beta chain) was identified during a study of blood T cells in healthy people across ages. Regarding the study as a whole: Estimates based on one million T cells were treated as lower bounds.

Per the germline V gene, CDR1 is MNHEY and CDR2 is SVGAGI. The CDR3 runs to 15 residues. To note about this clonotype: What it binds is unknown.

Next came a second PCR, run for about 7 to 12 cycles, which used a sample-barcoded 5' primer along with a J-beta primer mix. The template-switch adaptor was a 5' adaptor with 12 random nucleotides. It tagged each cDNA molecule. MiXCR, applied by TCRdb to the 5' RACE reads, yields one record per CDR3 protein. The repertoire has 790,000 or so distinct CDR3 sequences, 46% of them found once; the top ten carry about a sixth. Peripheral blood was drawn, approximately 9.4 milliliters per donor. The receptor was derived from an elderly man in good health. The sample consisted of blood. The chain employs TRBV6-5 and TRBJ2-5; TRBD1 matches at 8 bases. The assigned J gene may be wrong: the sequence end matches TRBJ2-7 better. The CDR3 spells CASRYTDRAVYEQYF. DNA of the CDR3: TGTGCCAGCAGATATACGGACAGGGCTGTGTACGAGCAGTACTTC.